The following is a TCR beta chain sequence with its context. What it recognizes is unknown. This record comes from a study of shared clonotypes between healthy human individuals. Study-wide results and limits: In this cohort, only blood was sampled, and tissue repertoires likely differ. Estimated clonotype richness was generally higher in naive than memory subsets. Sharing across four donors was highest in naive CD4 (approximately 5%) and lowest in memory CD8 (0.4%). All-four-donor shared clonotypes had higher generation probabilities than non-shared clonotypes did.

Sequenced by immunoSEQ multiplex PCR; TCRdb stores in-frame clones only, minus some. The sample consists of approximately 2.4 million clones, more than 90% of them appearing once. The ends lost 6 bases at V and 4 bases at J; junction bases unmatched: 6. The V gene's germline CDR1 is MNHNY and CDR2 SVGAGI (reference sequence). The CDR3 has 14 residues. The rearrangement uses TRBV6-6 and TRBJ1-2; 9 nucleotides align to TRBD1. The clonotype comes from a man between 18 and 29 years old in good health. Sequencing was done on a sample of naive CD4+ T cells sorted from blood. Subset described: CD45RA+ positively selected. The CDR3 nucleotides read TGTGCCAGCAGGAACAGGGGGCTTGGCTATGGCTACACCTTC. It specifies CASRNRGLGYGYTF.